Following are 17 T cell receptor beta chains from one sample sequenced in a study of identical twins' blood T cells. TCRdb processed the 5' RACE reads anew with MiXCR; each CDR3 protein has one entry. The sample includes 300,000 to 400,000 distinct CDR3 sequences, over 25% of them seen just once. Sequenced input: PBMCs. The receptors come from a woman aged 18-49 years in good health.

CDR3 sequence (DNA): TGCGCCAGCAGCGGCTCGACAGTGACGGGCTACACCTTC. It codes for CASSGSTVTGYTF. This chain uses TRBV5-1 with TRBJ1-2, with D maybe TRBD1 (5 bases). Trimming pared 4 bases from V and 8 bases from J, leaving 15 bases between. This CDR3 contains 13 residues. Germline assignment: CDR1 SGHRS and CDR2 YFSETQ.

Remarks on this clonotype: The junction and the germline gene differ at one end; a read error may be behind it. This chain links TRBV20-1 with TRBJ2-2, with 7 nucleotides matching TRBD2. The CDR3 has 16 amino acids. CDR1 is DFQATT and CDR2 is SNEGSKA in the germline V gene (reference sequence). The CDR3 spells CSANMREGLLTGDLFF. DNA of the CDR3: TGCAGTGCTAATATGAGGGAGGGCCTATTAACCGGGGATCTGTTTTTT.

A word on this clonotype: In this CDR3 the conserved last residue, phenylalanine or tryptophan, is missing, so a read error is likely. The chain has TRBV6-5 and TRBJ1-1; 7 bases align to TRBD1. V gave up 5 bases and J gave up 10 bases; unmatched junction bases: 16. The CDR3 totals 15 residues. Germline V gives CDR1 MNHEY, CDR2 SVGAGI. Here the CDR3 reads CASSQRLTGSVVAFS. The DNA of the CDR3 is TGTGCCAGCAGTCAAAGACTGACAGGGTCTGTCGTAGCTTTCTCT.

In this sample, this clonotype turned up a few times. This rearrangement joins TRBV7-9 to TRBJ1-1; D not resolved. V dropped 5 bases and J dropped 4 bases, with 17 bases sitting between them. CDR1 is SEHNR, CDR2 FQNEAQ, per germline (reference sequence). This CDR3 has 15 residues. The CDR3 loop is CASSADVLRATEAFF. The DNA for the CDR3 is TGTGCCAGCAGCGCTGACGTGCTCCGGGCCACTGAAGCTTTCTTT.

This clonotype was seen a single time. A much larger clone lies one base from this, so it may be a read error. J is TRBJ1-1 and V is TRBV5-5; D possibly corresponds to TRBD1 (5 bases). The germline V gene encodes CDR1 SGHKS and CDR2 YYEKEE (reference sequence). V lost 3 bases and J lost 4, with 7 bases in between. This CDR3 contains 12 residues. The CDR3 region is CASSWRGTEAFF. CDR3 coding DNA: TGTGCCAGCAGCTGGAGGGGCACTGAAGCTTTCTTT. Full variable domain (missing parts from reference TRBV5-5 and TRBJ1-1): DAGVTQSPTHLIKTRGQQVTLRCSPISGHKSVSWYQQVLGQGPQFIFQYYEKEERGRGNFPDRFSARQFPNYSSELNVNALLLGDSALYLCASSWRGTEAFFGQGTRLTVV.

J is TRBJ2-1 and V is TRBV30, with 11 bases fitting TRBD2. The CDR3 covers 15 residues. V was pared by 0 bases and J by 4 bases, with 2 bases of the junction left unmatched. Germline CDR1 is GTSNPN and CDR2 is SVGIG (reference sequence). CDR3 nucleotide sequence: TGTGCCTGGAGTGTGGGGACTAGCGGATACAATGAGCAGTTCTTC. This translates into CAWSVGTSGYNEQFF.

Only a few counts were recorded for this clonotype. The rearrangement joins TRBV20-1 to TRBJ2-4; D is unclear. Between the trimmed V and J ends, which lost 3 bases and 2 bases, there was a span of 11 bases. The CDR3 is 14 amino acids. Germline V gene sequence: CDR1 DFQATT, CDR2 SNEGSKA (reference sequence). The CDR3 DNA follows: TGCAGTGCTAGTTTGGCAGCATCCAAAAACATTCAGTACTTC. Translating it yields CSASLAASKNIQYF.

Concerning this clonotype itself: The junction and the germline gene differ at one end; a read error may be behind it. The gene calls are TRBV10-3 and TRBJ2-5; no reliable D call. The CDR3 sequence is 14 residues long. Per germline, CDR1 ENHRY and CDR2 SYGVKD. The CDR3 reads CATSDSAEQETQYF. The CDR3 DNA sequence: TGTGCCACCAGTGATTCGGCCGAACAAGAGACCCAGTACTTC.

The chain joins TRBV6-5 to TRBJ1-6, with D uncertain. Trimming pared 2 bases from V and 7 bases from J, leaving 6 bases between. Germline V CDR1 and CDR2: MNHEY, SVGAGI. The CDR3 loop spans 13 amino acids. CDR3 protein: CASSYPGNSPLHF. The CDR3 DNA follows: TGTGCCAGCAGTTACCCGGGAAATTCACCCCTCCACTTT.

This sequence joins TRBV2 and TRBJ1-3; no clear D. The V end was cut by 1 base, the J end by 4 bases, with 11 bases between. The CDR3 totals 15 residues. Germline V gene data show CDR1 as SNHLY and CDR2 as FYNNEI. For the CDR3, the DNA is TGTGCCAGCAGTGAAGAGCGGGTATCCGGAAACACCATATATTTT. Its protein product is CASSEERVSGNTIYF.

The J gene is TRBJ2-2, the V gene TRBV9; weak D call: TRBD1 (6 bases). Germline CDR1 reads SGDLS; CDR2 reads YYNGEE. With 4 bases removed from V and 0 bases from J, the gap between germline ends came to 10 bases. This CDR3 spans 15 amino acids. The chain's CDR3 is CASSRRGTNTGELFF. The CDR3 DNA sequence: TGTGCCAGCAGCCGCAGGGGTACGAACACCGGGGAGCTGTTTTTT.

The rearrangement links TRBV20-1 to TRBJ1-6; D possibly corresponds to TRBD1 (5 bases). The V end was cut by 2 bases, the J end by 6 bases, with 17 bases between. The CDR3 runs 16 residues. Per germline, CDR1 DFQATT and CDR2 SNEGSKA (reference sequence). This chain's CDR3 is CSARFGGRTSNSPLHF. In nucleotides, the CDR3 is TGCAGTGCTAGATTCGGGGGTAGAACTTCTAATTCACCCCTCCACTTT.

The J gene is TRBJ1-2, the V gene TRBV6-5; no definite D call. CDR1 is MNHEY, CDR2 SVGAGI, per germline. V was clipped by 4 bases and J by 0 bases, with 9 bases between them. The CDR3 has 14 residues. DNA for the CDR3: TGTGCCAGCAGTTTATCAGGAGCTAACTATGGCTACACCTTC. This codes for CASSLSGANYGYTF.

The CDR3 sequence: CASSLSPRNTEAFF. The DNA of the CDR3 is TGTGCCAGCAGTTTATCCCCAAGGAACACTGAAGCTTTCTTT. This chain joins TRBV27 and TRBJ1-1, with unresolved D. In germline, CDR1 is MNHEY, CDR2 SMNVEV (reference sequence). The CDR3 has 14 residues. Between the trimmed V and J ends, which lost 0 bases and 1 base, there was a span of 6 bases.

The V and J genes are TRBV27 and TRBJ1-5; D is unclear. V lost 8 bases and J lost 0, with 17 bases in between. Germline loops: CDR1 MNHEY, CDR2 SMNVEV (reference sequence). CDR3 length: 16 residues. CDR3 sequence reads: CASAYRGIDSNQPQHF. The CDR3 bases are TGTGCCAGCGCTTACCGGGGAATTGATAGCAATCAGCCCCAGCATTTT.

The chain combines TRBV7-9 with TRBJ1-6; D is undetermined. Germline CDR1 reads SEHNR; CDR2 reads FQNEAQ (reference sequence). V lost 8 bases to trimming and J lost 10 bases, with 18 bases between them. This CDR3 contains 14 residues. CDR3 nucleotides: TGTGCCAGCTCCCCCGGGGTTCTTAGATCACCCCTCCACTTT. It encodes CASSPGVLRSPLHF.

This clonotype was counted between two and nine times. CDR3 DNA: TGTGTTGTGAGAGCGGGGGGCGGTGCAGATACGCAGTATTTT. Translation gives CVVRAGGGADTQYF. This chain joins TRBV12-3 or TRBV12-4 and TRBJ2-3; 9 bases align to TRBD2. This CDR3 spans 14 amino acids.